This T cell receptor (beta chain) came from a study of shared clonotypes between healthy human individuals. Naive CD8 cells, CD45RO-negative and positively selected for CCR7, excluded terminally differentiated effector memory CD45RA+ cells. Sequencing was performed with immunoSEQ multiplex PCR; in TCRdb, only in-frame clones are kept and a portion is missing. The table records hundreds of thousands of clones, around 95% of them present only once. The CDR3 spans 15 residues. This TCR was recovered from a woman aged 25-40 years in good health. The chain links TRBV21-1 to TRBJ2-3. TRBV21-1 is given as a pseudogene. Source material: naive CD8+ T cells sorted from blood. The CDR3 DNA reads as TGTGCCAGCAGCAAAGGTCGGGACAGCACAGATACGCAGTATTTT. Encoded protein: CASSKGRDSTDTQYF.